This TCR beta chain was observed in a study of graft-versus-host responses after intestinal transplantation. Study-wide context: Recipients uniformly received anti-thymocyte globulin induction, followed by tacrolimus and steroids for around 3 years.

Assay used: immunoSEQ multiplex PCR; TCRdb lists only in-frame clones, some missing. The sample includes around 9,000 clones, roughly 92% of them seen just once. This CDR3 region has 12 residues. CDR1 MNHEY and CDR2 SMNVEV come from the germline V gene (reference sequence). The sample in question was PBMCs, obtained 11 days after intestinal transplantation. This TCR came from a human patient who received an intestinal transplant, so some T cells may come from the graft donor. V is TRBV27 and J is TRBJ2-3; D ambiguous. This CDR3 reads CSSATGRDTQYF. DNA of the CDR3: TGTTCCTCCGCGACGGGTCGAGATACGCAGTATTTT.